These T cell receptor beta chains were read from a single sample in a study of vaccination effects on CD4 cells after COVID-19. Profiling relied on immunoSEQ multiplex PCR, and the TCRdb table lists in-frame clones only, not all of them. In the table there are around 30,000 clones, over 80% of which are singletons. For these receptors, no antigen is known. The input for sequencing was CD4+ T cells from PBMCs cultured with SARS-CoV-2 spike peptides, taken after COVID-19 vaccination. These receptor sequences come from a human donor who received a COVID-19 vaccine. Some clones in this sample may be carry-over from other donors' samples. CDR3s leave out the opening cysteine and the closing phenylalanine or tryptophan.

TRBV2,TRBJ1-4,ASRRQANEKLF
TRBV6-2/TRBV6-3,TRBJ2-5,ASSYGGAQETQY
TRBV28,TRBJ1-2,ASYLSGGDYGYT
TRBV6-2/TRBV6-3,TRBJ2-1,ASSYRHRTGGNEQF
TRBV3-1/TRBV3-2,TRBJ1-1,ASSQSGNTEAF
TRBV18,TRBJ2-5,ASSPPGSGTQY
TRBV5-4,TRBJ2-1,ASSLDSGGASNEQF
TRBV2,TRBJ1-2,ASSVAGMGGGYT
TRBV4-3,TRBJ1-3,ASSQGSSGNTIY
TRBV6-4,TRBJ1-1,ASSLDRIGNTEAF
TRBV7-9,TRBJ2-3,ASSLGSSDTQY
TRBV27,TRBJ1-1,ASSLGPNTGEAF
TRBV29-1,TRBJ1-1,SVSGPGAEAF
TRBV6-5,TRBJ1-4,ASSYSGVRANEKLF
TRBV7-7,TRBJ2-6,ASSSGGSGANVLT
TRBV7-9,TRBJ1-6,ASSFGGPGEGSPLH
TRBV5-5,TRBJ1-2,ASSWGTGPNYGYT
TRBV5-1,TRBJ2-3,ASSLGAVTGTDTQY
TRBV27,TRBJ1-5,ASSLSGRQPQH
TRBV7-9,TRBJ1-4,ASSLTGLNNEKLF
TRBV19,TRBJ2-5,ASGRSSGGNGETQY
TRBV9,TRBJ1-4,ASSTTTNEKLF
TRBV6-5,TRBJ1-5,ASTIRDPVRPQH
TRBV5-5,TRBJ2-3,ASSLVGTATDTQY
TRBV5-6,TRBJ1-1,ASSLRPNTEAF
TRBV19,TRBJ2-4,ASSTGQSLAKNIQY